The next 27 T cell receptor beta chains were all read from a single sample in a study of PD-L1 blockade in urothelial cancer (dated by TCRdb to the late 2010s). To prepare the library, the immunoSEQ multiplex PCR assay was applied. TCRdb limited this immuneACCESS table to in-frame rearrangements with V and J called. A share of clones is missing; checked studies link under half to unresolved V genes, and the rest is unexplained. For this sample the table gives 65,000 to 80,000 clones, of which 85% to 90% were detected only once. 3.5% to 5.5% of the sample is taken by the ten largest. In the paper's terms, the time point label means: pretreatment peripheral blood. Material: PBMCs, obtained around atezolizumab (anti-PD-L1) treatment. The receptors derive from a man between 65 and 80 years old with urothelial cancer.

The V and J genes are TRBV5-1 and TRBJ2-3, with 8 bases lining up with TRBD2. Germline loops: CDR1 SGHRS, CDR2 YFSETQ. This CDR3 comprises 16 residues. J gave up 6 bases and V 0 bases, and 9 bases lay outside the gene matches. Here the CDR3 reads CASSLATTGGGDTQYF. The CDR3 DNA follows: TGCGCCAGCAGCTTGGCGACGACGGGAGGGGGGGATACGCAGTATTTT. The whole variable domain, filled in from reference TRBV5-1 and TRBJ2-3, reads KAGVTQTPRYLIKTRGQQVTLSCSPISGHRSVSWYQQTPGQGLQFLFEYFSETQRNKGNFPGRFSGRQFSNSRSEMNVSTLELGDSALYLCASSLATTGGGDTQYFGPGTRLTVL.

CDR3 in amino acids: CASSPQGRGEAFF. Written as DNA, the CDR3 is TGTGCCAGCAGCCCGCAAGGGAGGGGTGAAGCTTTCTTT. This chain connects TRBV5-6 to TRBJ1-1, with a weak D call TRBD1 (5 bases). The CDR3 totals 13 residues. The V gene lost 4 bases and the J gene lost 7 bases, with 14 bases spanning the gap. Germline V gene lookup returns CDR1 SGHDT and CDR2 YYEEEE.

The chain employs TRBV15 and TRBJ2-7, with D possibly matching TRBD2 (5 bases). The V gene's germline CDR1 is LNHNV and CDR2 YYDKDF (reference sequence). This CDR3 is built from 11 residues. The V end was cut by 3 bases, the J end by 10 bases, with 10 bases between. CDR3: CATSSSGKQYF. The CDR3 DNA reads TGTGCCACCAGCAGTTCGGGGAAACAGTACTTC.

This rearrangement joins TRBV19 to TRBJ1-5; the D is unclear. The ends were cut back, 3 bases at V and 6 bases at J, with 15 bases in the middle. The CDR3 is 15 amino acids. Germline lookup yields CDR1 LNHDA and CDR2 SQIVND (reference sequence). For the CDR3, the DNA is TGTGCCAGTAGTATGACATCGAACCGTGGTCAGCCCCAGCATTTT. As protein: CASSMTSNRGQPQHF.

This sequence joins TRBV14 and TRBJ2-2; 8 bases map to TRBD2. V was pared by 4 bases and J by 4 bases, with 8 bases of the junction left unmatched. The CDR3 runs 16 residues. Per germline, CDR1 SGHDN and CDR2 FVKESK. CDR3 DNA: TGTGCCAGCAGCCCCGGGACTAGATCGGGCACCGGGGAGCTGTTTTTT. Protein product: CASSPGTRSGTGELFF.

This chain joins TRBV27 and TRBJ2-3, with TRBD2 matching over 9 bases. This CDR3 region has 16 residues. Looked up from germline, CDR1 is MNHEY and CDR2 is SMNVEV (reference sequence). V shed 6 bases, J shed 3 bases, and the junction held 10 bases outside the gene matches. CDR3: CASRPIGREGTDTQYF. CDR3 coding DNA: TGTGCCAGCAGACCGATAGGGCGGGAGGGGACAGATACGCAGTATTTT.

V and J are TRBV9 and TRBJ2-2; TRBD1 is a possible D gene (7 bases). Germline lookup yields CDR1 SGDLS and CDR2 YYNGEE. There are 19 residues in the CDR3. Trimming removed 4 bases from V and 3 bases from J, with 25 bases in between. The CDR3 sequence: CASSTSLGQDGGHTGELFF. CDR3 coding DNA: TGTGCCAGCAGCACCTCGTTAGGACAGGACGGAGGGCACACCGGGGAGCTGTTTTTT.

V usage is TRBV27 and J usage is TRBJ2-6, with D possibly TRBD1 on 6 matching bases. Looked up from germline, CDR1 is MNHEY and CDR2 is SMNVEV (reference sequence). With 6 bases removed from V and 0 bases from J, the gap between germline ends came to 24 bases. The CDR3 is 20 amino acids. The CDR3 DNA reads as TGTGCCAGCAGCCCGGGCCTGGACAGCAAGGATCCCTCTGGGGCCAACGTCCTGACTTTC. It yields the protein CASSPGLDSKDPSGANVLTF.

The chain employs TRBV11-2 and TRBJ2-5, with TRBD2 matching over 8 bases. The V gene's germline CDR1 is SGHAT and CDR2 FQNNGV. With V trimmed by 5 bases and J by 3 bases, 8 bases remained unmatched. This CDR3 has 15 residues. The CDR3 protein is CASSPLGTREETQYF. The CDR3 bases are TGTGCCAGCAGCCCCCTCGGGACTAGGGAAGAGACCCAGTACTTC.

The chain links TRBV7-8 to TRBJ2-3; the match to TRBD2 covers 7 bases. Germline V gene data show CDR1 as SGHVS and CDR2 as FQNEAQ. V was pared by 5 bases and J by 6 bases, with 14 bases of the junction left unmatched. The CDR3 contains 16 residues. The CDR3 sequence is CASSPQGGSFRDTQYF. For the CDR3, the DNA is TGTGCCAGCAGCCCCCAGGGCGGGAGTTTTAGGGATACGCAGTATTTT.

V gene TRBV29-1 combines with J gene TRBJ2-3; no firm D call. Trimming left V 3 bases short and J 0 bases short, with 13 bases between. Looked up from germline, CDR1 is SQVTM and CDR2 is ANQGSEA. This CDR3 spans 15 amino acids. CDR3 coding DNA: TGCAGCGTTGATGCGGCACAAACTAGCACAGATACGCAGTATTTT. This encodes CSVDAAQTSTDTQYF.

This clone was seen just once. J is TRBJ1-5 and V is TRBV7-8; perhaps TRBD1 as D (6 bases). Germline V gene data show CDR1 as SGHVS and CDR2 as FQNEAQ. The CDR3 totals 17 residues. Trimming cost V 2 bases and J 3 bases, with 17 bases left between them. CDR3 sequence reads: CASSLRELGTYNQPQHF. In nucleotides, the CDR3 is TGTGCCAGCAGCTTAAGGGAATTGGGGACATACAATCAGCCCCAGCATTTT.

V is TRBV5-1 and J is TRBJ2-5, with TRBD2 matching over 9 bases. The J segment lost 3 bases and the V segment lost 0 bases, leaving 6 bases of the junction unmatched. CDR3 length: 16 residues. CDR1 and CDR2 (germline): SGHRS, YFSETQ. The CDR3, as DNA: TGCGCCAGCAGCTTGGGGCCGACTAGCGGTAAAGAGACCCAGTACTTC. Translation gives CASSLGPTSGKETQYF.

The gene calls are TRBV6-5 and TRBJ1-5; 9 bases align to TRBD1. Trimming took 4 bases from V and 7 from J; bases not matched to a gene: 2. Germline CDR1 reads MNHEY; CDR2 reads SVGAGI. CDR3 size: 13 residues. The CDR3 region is CASSWDRAQPQHF. The CDR3 DNA follows: TGTGCCAGCAGTTGGGACAGGGCACAGCCCCAGCATTTT.

The chain employs TRBV5-4 and TRBJ2-7; D is ambiguous. This CDR3 has 12 residues. V lost 2 bases and J 0 bases, leaving 3 bases between the germline ends. From germline, CDR1 is SGHNT and CDR2 YYREEE (reference sequence). CDR3 sequence: CASSFHSYEQYF. The CDR3 DNA reads TGTGCCAGCAGCTTTCACTCCTACGAGCAGTACTTC.

The table lists this clone with a few counts. The genes are TRBV4-1 and TRBJ1-1; no reliable D call. Looked up from germline, CDR1 is MGHRA and CDR2 is YSYEKL. CDR3 size: 15 residues. Between the trimmed V and J ends, which lost 0 bases and 1 base, there was a span of 9 bases. CDR3 loop: CASSQEIRGNTEAFF. The CDR3 nucleotides are TGCGCCAGCAGCCAAGAAATTCGAGGGAACACTGAAGCTTTCTTT.

The genes are TRBV7-6 and TRBJ2-1; no reliable D call. Germline V gene data show CDR1 as SGHVS and CDR2 as FNYEAQ. This CDR3 has 12 amino acids. Trimming cost V 4 bases and J 4 bases, with 5 bases left between them. The CDR3 here is CASSSLYNEQFF. The CDR3 DNA sequence: TGTGCCAGCAGCTCTTTGTACAATGAGCAGTTCTTC.

This rearrangement joins TRBV2 to TRBJ1-5; TRBD1 matches 8 bases. Per germline, CDR1 SNHLY and CDR2 FYNNEI. The CDR3 length is 15 residues. V lost 4 bases to trimming and J lost 4 bases; unmatched junction nucleotides: 6. The CDR3 DNA sequence: TGTGCCAGCAGTGGGGACAGGATCAAGAATCAGCCCCAGCATTTT. Its protein is CASSGDRIKNQPQHF. Full variable domain (remainder filled in from reference TRBV2 and TRBJ1-5): EPEVTQTPSHQVTQMGQEVILRCVPISNHLYFYWYRQILGQKVEFLVSFYNNEISEKSEIFDDQFSVERPDGSNFTLKIRSTKLEDSAMYFCASSGDRIKNQPQHFGDGTRLSIL.

This chain uses TRBV6-5 with TRBJ2-1, with 7 bases aligning to TRBD2. V dropped 7 bases and J dropped 9; count of bases not matched to a gene: 12. The CDR3 totals 14 residues. In germline, CDR1 is MNHEY, CDR2 SVGAGI. CDR3 coding DNA: TGTGCCAGCACCCTCCGAGGGAGGGCCAGTGAGCAGTTCTTC. It encodes CASTLRGRASEQFF.

V and J are TRBV5-6 and TRBJ2-1; TRBD2 might be the D (5 bases). This CDR3 region has 13 residues. Deletions cut 1 base from V and 6 bases from J, with 8 bases between. Per germline, CDR1 SGHDT and CDR2 YYEEEE. The DNA for the CDR3 is TGTGCCAGCAGCTTGCTAGCATCCAATGAGCAGTTCTTC. Amino acids: CASSLLASNEQFF. The full variable domain, with the rest looked up from reference TRBV5-6 and TRBJ2-1, is DAGVTQSPTHLIKTRGQQVTLRCSPKSGHDTVSWYQQALGQGPQFIFQYYEEEERQRGNFPDRFSGHQFPNYSSELNVNALLLGDSALYLCASSLLASNEQFFGPGTRLTVL.

The chain combines TRBV19 with TRBJ2-3, with 9 bases identical to TRBD1. Unmatched junction bases numbered 1, after V lost 8 bases and J lost 1 base. The CDR3 runs 13 residues. Germline loops: CDR1 LNHDA, CDR2 SQIVND (reference sequence). CDR3 loop: CASRDRGTDTQYF. The CDR3 region has the DNA TGTGCCAGTCGGGACAGGGGCACAGATACGCAGTATTTT.

The rearrangement uses TRBV11-2 and TRBJ2-2; unclear D gene. The CDR3 covers 13 residues. V was trimmed by 1 base and J by 4 bases, leaving 4 bases between them. Germline V gives CDR1 SGHAT, CDR2 FQNNGV. Here the CDR3 reads CASSLVSTGELFF. CDR3 nucleotide sequence: TGTGCCAGCAGCTTAGTTAGCACCGGGGAGCTGTTTTTT.

The rearrangement links TRBV28 to TRBJ1-4, with D unclear. Germline CDR1 MDHEN, CDR2 SYDVKM. The germline V and J ends were trimmed by 7 bases and 3 bases, with 15 bases remaining between them. The CDR3 has 15 residues. CDR3 bases: TGTGCCAGCACACCAGCTTGGAGAGCTAATGAAAAACTGTTTTTT. It translates to CASTPAWRANEKLFF.

The J gene is TRBJ1-2, the V gene TRBV28, with a possible D match to TRBD1 (6 bases). The CDR3 totals 16 residues. V shed 4 bases and J shed 4 bases, with 19 bases lying between them. CDR1 is MDHEN and CDR2 is SYDVKM in the germline V gene. CDR3 amino acids: CASSSSGGALRYGYTF. DNA for the CDR3: TGTGCCAGCAGTTCCTCGGGGGGGGCCCTTCGCTATGGCTACACCTTC.

DNA of the CDR3: TGTGCCAGCAGTGAAGCTTGGGACAATCCCCCCTACGAGCAGTACTTC. Amino acids: CASSEAWDNPPYEQYF. The genes are TRBV6-1 and TRBJ2-7; possible D gene TRBD1, 6 bases. Germline V gene lookup returns CDR1 MNHNS and CDR2 SASEGT. The CDR3 spans 16 residues. With 0 bases removed from V and 2 bases from J, the gap between germline ends came to 14 bases.

This chain links TRBV21-1 with TRBJ1-1; the D call of TRBD1 is as the table states it, not checked on the DNA. TRBV21-1 is classified as a pseudogene. The CDR3 is 19 residues long. The CDR3, as DNA: TGTGCCAGCAGCAAAGCGGTAGGGGGCGCGATGGGAATGAACACTGAAGCTTTCTTT. As protein: CASSKAVGGAMGMNTEAFF.

In DNA form, the CDR3 reads TGTGCCAGCATCCTACCGGGACAGGGAAGGTGCAGCAATCAGCCCCAGCATTTT. As protein: CASILPGQGRCSNQPQHF. V and J are TRBV21-1 and TRBJ1-5; whether TRBD1, the table's D call, matches the DNA was not checked. TRBV21-1 is a recognized pseudogene. This CDR3 is built from 18 residues.